The 5 T cell receptor beta chains given below trace back to one sample, sequenced in a study of shared clonotypes between healthy human individuals. Produced via immunoSEQ multiplex PCR; TCRdb's table is partial and in-frame only. This table holds hundreds of thousands of clones, 74% found once. Sequencing was performed on memory CD4+ T cells sorted from blood. The subset is: CD45RA-negative fraction. The receptors were gathered from a man aged 25 to 40 in good health.

This clone was counted only a few times. The rearrangement uses TRBV7-8 and TRBJ2-1; D unclear. The CDR3 is 13 residues long. Trimming stripped 2 bases from V and 3 bases from J, with 5 bases between. Germline V lookup: CDR1 SGHVS, CDR2 FQNEAQ. CDR3 amino acids: CASSLMVYNEQFF. In DNA form, the CDR3 reads TGTGCCAGCAGCTTAATGGTCTACAATGAGCAGTTCTTC.

The gene calls are TRBV28 and TRBJ1-5; D is unresolved. V lost 4 bases and J 6 bases, leaving 19 bases between the germline ends. The CDR3 runs to 16 residues. The germline CDR1 and CDR2 sequences are MDHEN and SYDVKM. For the CDR3, the DNA is TGTGCCAGCAGTTCTCGAAGAATTTTAGTGGGTCAGCCCCAGCATTTT. Its translation: CASSSRRILVGQPQHF.

This chain connects TRBV6-1 to TRBJ2-1, with 12 bases matching TRBD2. Trimming removed 1 base from V and 7 bases from J; junction bases left unmatched: 8. This CDR3 comprises 17 residues. Germline-derived CDR1 and CDR2 are MNHNS and SASEGT. CDR3 nucleotide sequence: TGTGCCAGCAGTGAAGTAATCTCTAGCGGGAGGGGGAATGAGCAGTTCTTC. Amino acids: CASSEVISSGRGNEQFF.

This chain joins TRBV2 and TRBJ2-5, with a tentative D call TRBD2 (6 bases). Trimming stripped 11 bases from V and 2 bases from J, with 12 bases between. CDR1 is SNHLY, CDR2 FYNNEI, per germline. This CDR3 has 12 residues. CDR3 amino acids: CAGGKAQETQYF. The CDR3 nucleotides read TGTGCCGGGGGGAAAGCTCAAGAGACCCAGTACTTC.

Regarding this clone: At the DNA level, this CDR3 is encoded by other sequences in the same sample as well. This chain connects TRBV27 to TRBJ2-1; 13 nucleotides line up with TRBD2. After removal of 5 bases from V and 0 bases from J, the junction contained 4 bases not matched to a gene. Germline assignment: CDR1 MNHEY and CDR2 SMNVEV (reference sequence). The CDR3 is made up of 17 amino acids. CDR3 bases: TGTGCCAGCAGTCCCAGGACTAGCGGGAGCTCCTACAATGAGCAGTTCTTC. The encoded protein is CASSPRTSGSSYNEQFF.